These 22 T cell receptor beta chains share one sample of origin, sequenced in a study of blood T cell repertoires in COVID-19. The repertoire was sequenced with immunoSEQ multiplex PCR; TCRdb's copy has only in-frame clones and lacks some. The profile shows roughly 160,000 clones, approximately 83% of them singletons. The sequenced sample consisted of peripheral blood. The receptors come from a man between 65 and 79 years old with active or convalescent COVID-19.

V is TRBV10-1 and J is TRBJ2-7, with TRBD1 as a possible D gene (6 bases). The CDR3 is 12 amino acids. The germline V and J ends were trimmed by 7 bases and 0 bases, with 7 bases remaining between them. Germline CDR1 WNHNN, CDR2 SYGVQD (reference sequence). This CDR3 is CASMDSSYEQYF. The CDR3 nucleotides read TGCGCCAGCATGGACAGCTCCTACGAGCAGTACTTC.

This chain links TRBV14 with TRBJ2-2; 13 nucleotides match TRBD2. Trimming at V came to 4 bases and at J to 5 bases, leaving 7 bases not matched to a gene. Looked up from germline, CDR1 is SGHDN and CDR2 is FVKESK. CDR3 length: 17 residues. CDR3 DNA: TGTGCCAGCAGCCTACCGGGACTAGCGGGATATACCGGGGAGCTGTTTTTT. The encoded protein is CASSLPGLAGYTGELFF.

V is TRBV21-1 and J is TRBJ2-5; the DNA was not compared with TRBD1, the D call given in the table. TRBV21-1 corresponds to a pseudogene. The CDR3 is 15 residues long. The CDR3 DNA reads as TGTGCCAGCAGCAAAGGACAGGGTCGAAGGGAGACCCAGTACTTC. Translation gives CASSKGQGRRETQYF.

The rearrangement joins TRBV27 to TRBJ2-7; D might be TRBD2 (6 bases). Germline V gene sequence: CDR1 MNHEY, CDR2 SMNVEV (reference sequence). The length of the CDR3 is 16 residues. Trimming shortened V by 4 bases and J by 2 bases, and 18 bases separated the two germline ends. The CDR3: CASSYTGTPTPYEQYF. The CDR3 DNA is TGTGCCAGCAGTTACACCGGGACTCCGACGCCCTACGAGCAGTACTTC.

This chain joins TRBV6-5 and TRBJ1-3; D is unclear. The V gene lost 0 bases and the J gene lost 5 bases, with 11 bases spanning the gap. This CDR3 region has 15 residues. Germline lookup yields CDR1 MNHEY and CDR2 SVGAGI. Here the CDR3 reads CASSYSAGGRNTIYF. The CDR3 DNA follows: TGTGCCAGCAGTTACTCGGCCGGAGGGAGAAACACCATATATTTT.

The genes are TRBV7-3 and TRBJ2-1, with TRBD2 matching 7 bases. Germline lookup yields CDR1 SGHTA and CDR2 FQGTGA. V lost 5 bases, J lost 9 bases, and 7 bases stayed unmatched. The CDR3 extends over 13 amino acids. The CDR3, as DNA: TGTGCCAGCAGCCCGTGGGAGGGTAGTGAGCAGTTCTTC. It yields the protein CASSPWEGSEQFF.

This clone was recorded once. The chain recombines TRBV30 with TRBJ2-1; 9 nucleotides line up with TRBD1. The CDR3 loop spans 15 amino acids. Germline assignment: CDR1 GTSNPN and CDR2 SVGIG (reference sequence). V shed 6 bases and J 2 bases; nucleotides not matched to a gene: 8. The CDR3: CACQPRDRAYNEQFF. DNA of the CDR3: TGTGCCTGTCAACCCCGGGACAGGGCCTACAATGAGCAGTTCTTC.

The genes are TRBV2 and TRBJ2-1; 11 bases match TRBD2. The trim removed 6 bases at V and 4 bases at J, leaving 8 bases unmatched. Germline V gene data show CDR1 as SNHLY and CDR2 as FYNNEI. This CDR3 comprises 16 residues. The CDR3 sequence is CASRGFLAGGYNEQFF. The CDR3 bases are TGTGCCAGCAGGGGCTTCTTAGCGGGGGGGTACAATGAGCAGTTCTTC.

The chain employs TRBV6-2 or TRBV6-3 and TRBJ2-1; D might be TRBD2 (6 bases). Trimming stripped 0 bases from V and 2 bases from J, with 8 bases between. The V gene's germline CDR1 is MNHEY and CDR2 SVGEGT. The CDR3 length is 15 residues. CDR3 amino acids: CASSYSAGTYNEQFF. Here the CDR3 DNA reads TGTGCCAGCAGTTACTCGGCGGGGACCTACAATGAGCAGTTCTTC.

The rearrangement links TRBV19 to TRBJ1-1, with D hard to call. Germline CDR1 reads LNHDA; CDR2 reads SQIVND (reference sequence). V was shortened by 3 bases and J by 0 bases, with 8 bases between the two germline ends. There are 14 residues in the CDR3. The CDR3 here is CASSIYSMNTEAFF. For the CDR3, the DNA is TGTGCCAGTAGTATTTACAGCATGAACACTGAAGCTTTCTTT.

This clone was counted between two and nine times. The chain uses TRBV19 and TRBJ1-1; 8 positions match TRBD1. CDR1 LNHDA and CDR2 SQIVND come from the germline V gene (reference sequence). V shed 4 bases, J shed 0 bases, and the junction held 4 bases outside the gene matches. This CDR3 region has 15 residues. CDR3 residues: CASSTTGVVNTEAFF. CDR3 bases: TGTGCCAGTAGTACGACAGGGGTAGTGAACACTGAAGCTTTCTTT.

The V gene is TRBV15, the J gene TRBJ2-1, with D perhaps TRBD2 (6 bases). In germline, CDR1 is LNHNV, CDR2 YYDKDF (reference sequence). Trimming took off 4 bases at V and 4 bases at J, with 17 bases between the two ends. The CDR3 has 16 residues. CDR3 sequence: CATSNPLARAYNEQFF. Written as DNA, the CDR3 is TGTGCCACCAGCAATCCGCTAGCGAGAGCTTACAATGAGCAGTTCTTC.

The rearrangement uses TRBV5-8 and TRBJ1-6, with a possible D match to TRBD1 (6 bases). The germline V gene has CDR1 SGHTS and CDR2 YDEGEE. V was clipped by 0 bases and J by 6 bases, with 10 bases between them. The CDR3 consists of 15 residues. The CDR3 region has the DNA TGTGCCAGCAGCTTGGAGAGGGGGAGTAATTCACCCCTCCACTTT. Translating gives CASSLERGSNSPLHF. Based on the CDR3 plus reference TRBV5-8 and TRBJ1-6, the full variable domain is EAGVTQSPTHLIKTRGQQATLRCSPISGHTSVYWYQQALGLGLQFLLWYDEGEERNRGNFPPRFSGRQFPNYSSELNVNALELEDSALYLCASSLERGSNSPLHFGNGTRLTVT.

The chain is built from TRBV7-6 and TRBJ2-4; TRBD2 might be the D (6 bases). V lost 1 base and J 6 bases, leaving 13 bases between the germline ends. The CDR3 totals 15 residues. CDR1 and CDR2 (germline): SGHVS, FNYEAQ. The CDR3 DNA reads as TGTGCCAGCAGCTTAGAAGGCGGGGATAGAAACATTCAGTACTTC. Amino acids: CASSLEGGDRNIQYF.

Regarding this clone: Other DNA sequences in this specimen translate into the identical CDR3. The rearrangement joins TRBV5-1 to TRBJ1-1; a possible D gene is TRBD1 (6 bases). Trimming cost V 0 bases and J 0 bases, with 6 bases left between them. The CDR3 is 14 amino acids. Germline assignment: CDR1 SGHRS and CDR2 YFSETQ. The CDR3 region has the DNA TGCGCCAGCAGCTTGGACAGGGTGAACACTGAAGCTTTCTTT. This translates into CASSLDRVNTEAFF.

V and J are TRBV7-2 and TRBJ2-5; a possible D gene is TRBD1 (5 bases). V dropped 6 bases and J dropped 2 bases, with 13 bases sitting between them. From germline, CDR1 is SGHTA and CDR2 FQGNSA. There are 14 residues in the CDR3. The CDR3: CASRNRQIQETQYF. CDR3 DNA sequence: TGTGCCAGCAGGAACAGACAGATTCAAGAGACCCAGTACTTC.

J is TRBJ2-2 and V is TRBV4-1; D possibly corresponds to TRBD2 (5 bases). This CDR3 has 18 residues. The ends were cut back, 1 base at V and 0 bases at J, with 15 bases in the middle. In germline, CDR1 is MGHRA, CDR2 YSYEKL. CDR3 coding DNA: TGCGCCAGCAGCCAAGTAGCGACCACCCACTCGAACACCGGGGAGCTGTTTTTT. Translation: CASSQVATTHSNTGELFF.

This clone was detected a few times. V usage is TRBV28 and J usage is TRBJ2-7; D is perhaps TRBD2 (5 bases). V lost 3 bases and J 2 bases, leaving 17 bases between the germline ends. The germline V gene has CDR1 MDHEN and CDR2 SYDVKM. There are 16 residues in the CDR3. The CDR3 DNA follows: TGTGCCAGCAGTTTTTCTCTTGTAGGACTTACCTACGAGCAGTACTTC. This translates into CASSFSLVGLTYEQYF.

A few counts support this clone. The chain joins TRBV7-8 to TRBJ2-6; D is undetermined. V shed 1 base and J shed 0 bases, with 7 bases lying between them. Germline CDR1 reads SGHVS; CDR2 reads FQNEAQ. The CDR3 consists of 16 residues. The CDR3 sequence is CASSLGGYSGANVLTF. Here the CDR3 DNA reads TGTGCCAGCAGCTTAGGAGGCTACTCTGGGGCCAACGTCCTGACTTTC.

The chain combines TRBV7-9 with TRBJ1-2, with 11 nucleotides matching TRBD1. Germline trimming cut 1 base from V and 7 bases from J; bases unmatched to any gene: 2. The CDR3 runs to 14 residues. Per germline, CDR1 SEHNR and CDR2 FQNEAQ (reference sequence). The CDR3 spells CASSLEDRGPGYTF. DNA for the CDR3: TGTGCCAGCAGCTTAGAGGACAGGGGGCCTGGCTACACCTTC.

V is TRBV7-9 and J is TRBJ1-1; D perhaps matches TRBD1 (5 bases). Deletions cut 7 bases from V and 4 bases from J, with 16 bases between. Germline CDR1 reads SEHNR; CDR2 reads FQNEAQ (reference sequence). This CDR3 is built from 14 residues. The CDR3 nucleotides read TGTGCCAGCATTCGGAGTGGCGGGGGCACTGAAGCTTTCTTT. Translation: CASIRSGGGTEAFF.

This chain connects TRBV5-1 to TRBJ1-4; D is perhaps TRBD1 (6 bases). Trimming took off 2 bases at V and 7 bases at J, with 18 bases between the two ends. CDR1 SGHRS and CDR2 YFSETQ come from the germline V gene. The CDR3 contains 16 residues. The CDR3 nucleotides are TGCGCCAGCAGCTTACAGGGCGGGGGGCTCGGTGAAAAACTGTTTTTT. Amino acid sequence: CASSLQGGGLGEKLFF.